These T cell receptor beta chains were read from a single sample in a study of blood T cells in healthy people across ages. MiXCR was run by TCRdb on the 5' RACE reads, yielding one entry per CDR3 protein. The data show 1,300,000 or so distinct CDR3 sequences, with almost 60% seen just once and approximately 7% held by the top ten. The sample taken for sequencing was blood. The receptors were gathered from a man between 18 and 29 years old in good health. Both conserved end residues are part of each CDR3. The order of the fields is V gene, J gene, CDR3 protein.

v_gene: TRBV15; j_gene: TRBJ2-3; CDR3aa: CATSRESPGDTQYF
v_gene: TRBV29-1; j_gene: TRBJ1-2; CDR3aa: CSGSRGDYGYTF
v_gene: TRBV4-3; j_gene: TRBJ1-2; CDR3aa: CASSQDEAVRYGYTF
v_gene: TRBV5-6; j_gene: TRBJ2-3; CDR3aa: CASSLFLAGRTDMQYF
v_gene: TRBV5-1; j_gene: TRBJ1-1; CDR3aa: CASSLALQGTEAFF
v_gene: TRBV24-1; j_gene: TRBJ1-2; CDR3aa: CATSDSTGGEGYTF
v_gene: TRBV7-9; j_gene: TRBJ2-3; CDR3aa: CASSGRALSGLAGGDTQYF
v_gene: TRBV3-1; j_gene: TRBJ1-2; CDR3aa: CASSQDFGYGYTF
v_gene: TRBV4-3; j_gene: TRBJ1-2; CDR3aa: CASSQDLGNRAREGGYTF
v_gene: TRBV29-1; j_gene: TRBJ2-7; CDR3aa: CSVRLVSEQYF
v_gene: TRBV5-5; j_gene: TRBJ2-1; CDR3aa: CASSTRNYNEQFF
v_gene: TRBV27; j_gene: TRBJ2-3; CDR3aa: CASSLLAGLPDTQYF
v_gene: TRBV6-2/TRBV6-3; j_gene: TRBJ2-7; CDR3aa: CASNPGLPVYEQYF
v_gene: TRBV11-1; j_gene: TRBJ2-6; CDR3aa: CASSFAGTGLGANVLTF
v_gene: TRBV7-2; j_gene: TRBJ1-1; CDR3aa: CASSPIQGDGVMNTEAFF
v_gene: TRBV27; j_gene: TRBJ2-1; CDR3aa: CASSSTDRGGQFF
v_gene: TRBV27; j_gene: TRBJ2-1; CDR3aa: CASSPQRVPYNEQFF
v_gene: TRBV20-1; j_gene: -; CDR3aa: CSASPYLVPRSYNEQYF
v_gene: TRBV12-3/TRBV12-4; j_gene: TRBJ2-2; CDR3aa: CASTLGLALTGELFF
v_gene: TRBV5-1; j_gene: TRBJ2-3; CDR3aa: CASSLELAGTTDTQYF
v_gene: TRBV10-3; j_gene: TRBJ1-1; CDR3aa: CAISRGTEAFF
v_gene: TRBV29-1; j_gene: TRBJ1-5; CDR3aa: CSVVGGSNQPQHF
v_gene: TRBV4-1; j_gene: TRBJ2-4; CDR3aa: CASSPMPDGSNIQYF
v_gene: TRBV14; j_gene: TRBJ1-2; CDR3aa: CASSQTTTGHLYGYTF
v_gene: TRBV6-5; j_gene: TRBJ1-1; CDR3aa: CASSYSNLGTEAFF
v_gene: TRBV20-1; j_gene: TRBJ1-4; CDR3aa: CSARETGRERGEKLFF
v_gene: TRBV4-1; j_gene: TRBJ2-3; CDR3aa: CASSQAGTPSTDTQYF
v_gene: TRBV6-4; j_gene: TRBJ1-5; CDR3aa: CASSVMYSNQPQHF
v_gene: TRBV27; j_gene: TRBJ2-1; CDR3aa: CASSKQGKYDEQFF
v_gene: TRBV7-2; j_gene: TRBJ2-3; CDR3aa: CAGSLFARKVDTQYF
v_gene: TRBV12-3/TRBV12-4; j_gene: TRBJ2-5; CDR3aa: CASSFQREQETQYF